This passage covers 9 T cell receptor beta chains from one sample sequenced in a study of CD8 T cells in Susac syndrome. Reverse transcription of roughly 0.5 to 1 ug RNA used random hexamers. One entry per CDR3 protein, called by TCRdb with MiXCR from the immunoSEQ multiplex PCR reads. In the table there are fewer than 150,000 distinct CDR3 sequences, about 90% of which are singletons. Sample: CD8+ T cells from PBMCs. The receptors were sampled from a human donor with multiple sclerosis.

The CDR3 loop reads CASGLSSSVLLGAFF. CDR3 nucleotides: TGTGCTAGTGGTTTGTCATCATCAGTCCTCCTCGGGGCTTTCTTT. The genes are TRBV12-5 and TRBJ1-1; D gene uncertain. The CDR3 spans 15 residues. Looked up from germline, CDR1 is LGHNT and CDR2 is FRNRAP. Trimming removed 2 bases from V and 11 bases from J, with 21 bases in between.

This chain links TRBV7-9 with TRBJ2-1, with D perhaps matching TRBD2 (6 bases). The length of the CDR3 is 14 residues. Germline V gene sequence: CDR1 SEHNR, CDR2 FQNEAQ (reference sequence). Trimming pared 0 bases from V and 8 bases from J, leaving 11 bases between. CDR3 sequence: CASSLAGGIDEQFF. The CDR3 bases are TGTGCCAGCAGCTTAGCGGGAGGAATCGATGAGCAGTTCTTC.

The genes are TRBV29-1 and TRBJ2-7, with D unclear. Trimming removed 0 bases from V and 7 bases from J, with 7 bases in between. Germline CDR1 is SQVTM and CDR2 is ANQGSEA. The length of the CDR3 is 11 residues. The CDR3 DNA follows: TGCAGCGTTGAAGATGTGGAGGAGCAGTACTTC. Protein sequence: CSVEDVEEQYF.

The chain employs TRBV13 and TRBJ2-7, with D possibly being TRBD2 (5 bases). The CDR3 is 14 residues long. The V end lost 7 bases, the J end lost 5 bases, and 18 bases lay between the germline ends. The germline CDR1 and CDR2 sequences are PRHDT and FYEKMQ (reference sequence). The CDR3 coding sequence is TGTGCCAGCACCCCCCGGGTGAGGGCCCACGAGCAGTACTTC. This sequence encodes CASTPRVRAHEQYF.

Only one count was recorded for this clonotype. The chain has TRBV9 and TRBJ2-4, with D possibly TRBD2 on 6 matching bases. The CDR3 length is 14 residues. V gave up 6 bases and J gave up 0 bases, with 10 bases separating them. Germline assignment: CDR1 SGDLS and CDR2 YYNGEE. CDR3 DNA: TGTGCCAGCACCCCGGGACTAGCCAAAAACATTCAGTACTTC. It specifies CASTPGLAKNIQYF.

The rearrangement uses TRBV20-1 and TRBJ1-5; 7 nucleotides align to TRBD1. V gave up 5 bases and J gave up 2 bases; unmatched junction bases: 9. CDR1 and CDR2 from the germline V gene are DFQATT and SNEGSKA (reference sequence). CDR3 length: 15 amino acids. The CDR3 DNA reads as TGCAGTGCTCAACAGGGGTATTCGGGCAATCAGCCCCAGCATTTT. The encoded protein is CSAQQGYSGNQPQHF.

This chain joins TRBV6-5 and TRBJ1-1; D is unresolved. Germline assignment: CDR1 MNHEY and CDR2 SVGAGI. The CDR3 is made up of 15 amino acids. The germline V and J ends were trimmed by 7 bases and 8 bases, with 23 bases remaining between them. CDR3 sequence reads: CASKPSVWEAPEAFF. The CDR3 region has the DNA TGTGCCAGCAAGCCATCAGTATGGGAGGCTCCGGAAGCTTTCTTT.

The chain recombines TRBV6-5 with TRBJ2-5, with 8 bases matching TRBD1. Losses at the gene ends were 6 bases for V and 1 base for J; bases not matched to a gene: 7. The CDR3 is 15 residues long. Germline V gene sequence: CDR1 MNHEY, CDR2 SVGAGI. In DNA, the CDR3 is TGTGCCAGCAGAGAATCAGGGGGCGGCCAAGAGACCCAGTACTTC. It translates to CASRESGGGQETQYF.

This chain uses TRBV6-1 with TRBJ2-1; D possibly corresponds to TRBD1 (6 bases). The CDR3 extends over 15 amino acids. V lost 3 bases to trimming and J lost 0 bases, with 9 bases between them. The germline V gene encodes CDR1 MNHNS and CDR2 SASEGT. CDR3 protein: CASSEGTSSYNEQFF. CDR3 nucleotide sequence: TGTGCCAGCAGTGAGGGGACAAGCTCCTACAATGAGCAGTTCTTC.